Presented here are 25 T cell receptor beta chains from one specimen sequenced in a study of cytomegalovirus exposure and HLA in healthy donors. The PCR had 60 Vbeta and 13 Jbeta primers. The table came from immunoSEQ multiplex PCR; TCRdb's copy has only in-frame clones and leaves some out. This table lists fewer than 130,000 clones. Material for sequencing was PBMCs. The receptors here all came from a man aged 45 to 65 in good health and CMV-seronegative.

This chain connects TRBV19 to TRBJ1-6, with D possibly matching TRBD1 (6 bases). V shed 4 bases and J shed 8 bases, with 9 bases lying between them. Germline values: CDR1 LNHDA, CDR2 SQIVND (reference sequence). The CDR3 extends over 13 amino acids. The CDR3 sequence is CASSSQGHSPLHF. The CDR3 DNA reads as TGTGCCAGTAGTAGTCAGGGGCATTCACCCCTCCACTTT.

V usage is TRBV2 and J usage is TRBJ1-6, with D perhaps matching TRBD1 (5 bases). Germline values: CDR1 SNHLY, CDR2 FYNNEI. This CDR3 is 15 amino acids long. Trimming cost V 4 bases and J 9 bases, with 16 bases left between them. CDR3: CASSGPLGLSSPLHF. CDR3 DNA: TGTGCCAGCAGTGGACCGTTGGGGCTCTCTTCACCCCTCCACTTT.

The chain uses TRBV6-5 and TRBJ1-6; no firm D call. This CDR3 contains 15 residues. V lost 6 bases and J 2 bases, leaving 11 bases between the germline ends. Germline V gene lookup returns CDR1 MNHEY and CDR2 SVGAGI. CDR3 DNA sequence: TGTGCCAGCAGCCAACTAAACGCCTATAATTCACCCCTCCACTTT. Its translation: CASSQLNAYNSPLHF.

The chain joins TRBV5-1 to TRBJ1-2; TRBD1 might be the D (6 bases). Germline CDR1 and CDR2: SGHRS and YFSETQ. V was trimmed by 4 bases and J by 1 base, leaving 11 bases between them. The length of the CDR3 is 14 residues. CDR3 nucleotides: TGCGCCAGCAGCCTGCAGGGGATTAACTATGGCTACACCTTC. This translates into CASSLQGINYGYTF.

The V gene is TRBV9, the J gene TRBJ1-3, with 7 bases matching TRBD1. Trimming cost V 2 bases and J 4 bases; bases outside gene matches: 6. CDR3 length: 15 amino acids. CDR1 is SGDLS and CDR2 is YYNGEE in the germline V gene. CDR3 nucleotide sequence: TGTGCCAGCAGCGTTGGGACAGTGTCGGGAAACACCATATATTTT. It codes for CASSVGTVSGNTIYF.

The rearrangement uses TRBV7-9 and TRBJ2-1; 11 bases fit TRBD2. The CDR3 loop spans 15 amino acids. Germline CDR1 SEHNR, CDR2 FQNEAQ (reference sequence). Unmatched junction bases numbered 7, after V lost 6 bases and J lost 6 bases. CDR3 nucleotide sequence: TGTGCCAGCAGTAAACTAGCGGGAGCTACCAATGAGCAGTTCTTC. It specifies CASSKLAGATNEQFF.

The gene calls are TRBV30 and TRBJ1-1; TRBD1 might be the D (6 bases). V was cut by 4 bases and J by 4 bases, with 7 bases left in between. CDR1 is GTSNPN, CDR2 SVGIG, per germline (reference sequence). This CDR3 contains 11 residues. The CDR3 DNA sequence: TGTGCCTGGACAGGGGTCACTGAAGCTTTCTTT. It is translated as CAWTGVTEAFF.

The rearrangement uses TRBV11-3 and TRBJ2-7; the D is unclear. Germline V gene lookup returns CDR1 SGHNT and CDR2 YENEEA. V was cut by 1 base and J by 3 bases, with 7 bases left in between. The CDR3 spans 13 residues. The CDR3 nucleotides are TGTGCCAGCAGCTTAGTACAGATCTACGAGCAGTACTTC. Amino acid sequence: CASSLVQIYEQYF.

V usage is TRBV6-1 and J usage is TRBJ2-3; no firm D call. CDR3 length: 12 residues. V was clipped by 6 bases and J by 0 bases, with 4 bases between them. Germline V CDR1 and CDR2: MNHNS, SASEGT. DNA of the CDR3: TGTGCCAGCAGGGAGAGCACAGATACGCAGTATTTT. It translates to CASRESTDTQYF.

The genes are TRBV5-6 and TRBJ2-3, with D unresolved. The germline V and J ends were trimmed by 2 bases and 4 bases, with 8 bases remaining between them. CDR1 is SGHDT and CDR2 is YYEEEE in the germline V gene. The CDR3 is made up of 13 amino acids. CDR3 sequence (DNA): TGTGCCAGCAGCTTTGAACCGGCAGATACGCAGTATTTT. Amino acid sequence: CASSFEPADTQYF. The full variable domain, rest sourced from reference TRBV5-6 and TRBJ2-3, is DAGVTQSPTHLIKTRGQQVTLRCSPKSGHDTVSWYQQALGQGPQFIFQYYEEEERQRGNFPDRFSGHQFPNYSSELNVNALLLGDSALYLCASSFEPADTQYFGPGTRLTVL.

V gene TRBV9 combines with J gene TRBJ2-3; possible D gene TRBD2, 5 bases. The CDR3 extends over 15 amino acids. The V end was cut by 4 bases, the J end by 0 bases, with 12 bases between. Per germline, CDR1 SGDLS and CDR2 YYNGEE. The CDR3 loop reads CASSRWRSSTDTQYF. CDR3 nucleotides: TGTGCCAGCAGCCGGTGGAGGAGTAGCACAGATACGCAGTATTTT.

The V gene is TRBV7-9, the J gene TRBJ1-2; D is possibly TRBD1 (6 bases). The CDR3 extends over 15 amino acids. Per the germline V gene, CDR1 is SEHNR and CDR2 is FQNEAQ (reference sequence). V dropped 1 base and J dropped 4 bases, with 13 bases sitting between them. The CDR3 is CASSLENGRGYGYTF. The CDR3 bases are TGTGCCAGCAGCTTAGAAAATGGCAGGGGCTATGGCTACACCTTC.

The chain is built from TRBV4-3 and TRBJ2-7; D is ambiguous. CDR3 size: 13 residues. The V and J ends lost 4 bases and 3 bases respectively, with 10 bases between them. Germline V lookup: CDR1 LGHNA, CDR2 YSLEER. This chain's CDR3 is CASSRSLIYEQYF. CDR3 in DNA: TGCGCCAGCAGCCGATCACTCATCTACGAGCAGTACTTC.

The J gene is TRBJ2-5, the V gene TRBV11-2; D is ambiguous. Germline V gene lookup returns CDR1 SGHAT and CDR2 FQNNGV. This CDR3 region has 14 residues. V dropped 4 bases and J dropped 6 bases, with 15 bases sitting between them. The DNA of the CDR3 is TGTGCCAGCAGCTATAACGCCGGAGTAAAGACCCAGTACTTC. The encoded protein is CASSYNAGVKTQYF.

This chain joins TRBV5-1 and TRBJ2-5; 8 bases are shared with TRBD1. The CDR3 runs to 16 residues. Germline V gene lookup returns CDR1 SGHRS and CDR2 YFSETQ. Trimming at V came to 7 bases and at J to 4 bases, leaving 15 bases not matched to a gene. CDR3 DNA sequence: TGCGCCAGCGGAGGGACAGGTCCCCTGACAGGAGAGACCCAGTACTTC. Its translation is CASGGTGPLTGETQYF.

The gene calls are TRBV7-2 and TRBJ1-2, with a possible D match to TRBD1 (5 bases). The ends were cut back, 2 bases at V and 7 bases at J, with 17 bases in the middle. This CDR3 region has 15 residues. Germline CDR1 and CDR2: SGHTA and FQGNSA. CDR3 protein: CASSLRQGGMGGYTF. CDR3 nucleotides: TGTGCCAGCAGCTTACGGCAGGGCGGTATGGGTGGCTACACCTTC.

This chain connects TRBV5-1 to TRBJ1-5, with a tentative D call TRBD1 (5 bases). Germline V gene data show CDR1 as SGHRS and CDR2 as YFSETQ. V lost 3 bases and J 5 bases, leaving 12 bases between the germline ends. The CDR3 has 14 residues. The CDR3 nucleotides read TGCGCCAGCAGCTCAGGAATAGGGGATCAGCCCCAGCATTTT. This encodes CASSSGIGDQPQHF.

The CDR3 is CASSLTGQGDEQYF. CDR3 DNA sequence: TGCGCCAGCAGCTTGACGGGACAGGGCGACGAGCAGTACTTC. The chain recombines TRBV5-1 with TRBJ2-7; 9 bases agree with TRBD1. Unmatched junction bases numbered 4, after V lost 1 base and J lost 5 bases. CDR1 is SGHRS and CDR2 is YFSETQ in the germline V gene. The CDR3 runs to 14 residues.

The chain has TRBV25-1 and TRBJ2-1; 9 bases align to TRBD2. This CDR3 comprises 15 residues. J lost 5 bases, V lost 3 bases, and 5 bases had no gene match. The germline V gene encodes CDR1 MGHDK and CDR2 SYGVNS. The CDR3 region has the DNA TGTGCCAGCAGTGAGTCGCTAGCGGGGCACAATGAGCAGTTCTTC. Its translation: CASSESLAGHNEQFF.

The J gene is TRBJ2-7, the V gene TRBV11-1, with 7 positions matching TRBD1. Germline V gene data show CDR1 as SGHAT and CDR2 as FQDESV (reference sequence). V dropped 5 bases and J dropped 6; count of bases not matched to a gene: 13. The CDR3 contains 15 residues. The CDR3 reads CASSPRRGQYPEQYF. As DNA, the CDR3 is TGTGCCAGCAGCCCCCGCAGGGGACAGTACCCCGAGCAGTACTTC.

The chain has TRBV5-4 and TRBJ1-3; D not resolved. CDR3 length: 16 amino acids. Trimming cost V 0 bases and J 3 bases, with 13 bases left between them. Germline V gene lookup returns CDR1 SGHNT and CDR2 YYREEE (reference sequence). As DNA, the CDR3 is TGTGCCAGCAGCTTGGAAACAGAAAATTTTGGAAACACCATATATTTT. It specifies CASSLETENFGNTIYF.

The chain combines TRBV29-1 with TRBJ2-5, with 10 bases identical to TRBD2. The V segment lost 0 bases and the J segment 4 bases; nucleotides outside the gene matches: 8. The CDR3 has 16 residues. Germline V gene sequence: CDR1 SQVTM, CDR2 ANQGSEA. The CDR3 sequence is CSVEDPPSGRRETQYF. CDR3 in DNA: TGCAGCGTTGAAGATCCCCCTAGCGGGAGACGAGAGACCCAGTACTTC.

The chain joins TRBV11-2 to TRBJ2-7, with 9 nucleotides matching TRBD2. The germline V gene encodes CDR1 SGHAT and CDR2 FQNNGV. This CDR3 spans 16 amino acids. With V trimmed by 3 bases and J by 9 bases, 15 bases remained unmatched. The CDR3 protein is CASSFSGGGGALGQYF. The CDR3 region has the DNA TGTGCCAGCAGCTTTTCGGGCGGCGGGGGGGCCTTGGGGCAGTACTTC.

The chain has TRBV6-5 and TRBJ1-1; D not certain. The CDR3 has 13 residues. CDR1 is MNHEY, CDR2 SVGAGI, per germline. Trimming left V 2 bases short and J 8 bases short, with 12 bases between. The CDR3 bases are TGTGCCAGCAGTTACGACGGAGCTAGGGAAGCTTTCTTT. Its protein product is CASSYDGAREAFF.

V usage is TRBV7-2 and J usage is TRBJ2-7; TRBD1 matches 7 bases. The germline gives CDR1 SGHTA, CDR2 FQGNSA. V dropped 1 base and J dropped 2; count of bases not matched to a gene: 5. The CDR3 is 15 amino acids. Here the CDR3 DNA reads TGTGCCAGCAGCTTAGGCTGGGACAGAGCCTACGAGCAGTACTTC. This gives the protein CASSLGWDRAYEQYF.